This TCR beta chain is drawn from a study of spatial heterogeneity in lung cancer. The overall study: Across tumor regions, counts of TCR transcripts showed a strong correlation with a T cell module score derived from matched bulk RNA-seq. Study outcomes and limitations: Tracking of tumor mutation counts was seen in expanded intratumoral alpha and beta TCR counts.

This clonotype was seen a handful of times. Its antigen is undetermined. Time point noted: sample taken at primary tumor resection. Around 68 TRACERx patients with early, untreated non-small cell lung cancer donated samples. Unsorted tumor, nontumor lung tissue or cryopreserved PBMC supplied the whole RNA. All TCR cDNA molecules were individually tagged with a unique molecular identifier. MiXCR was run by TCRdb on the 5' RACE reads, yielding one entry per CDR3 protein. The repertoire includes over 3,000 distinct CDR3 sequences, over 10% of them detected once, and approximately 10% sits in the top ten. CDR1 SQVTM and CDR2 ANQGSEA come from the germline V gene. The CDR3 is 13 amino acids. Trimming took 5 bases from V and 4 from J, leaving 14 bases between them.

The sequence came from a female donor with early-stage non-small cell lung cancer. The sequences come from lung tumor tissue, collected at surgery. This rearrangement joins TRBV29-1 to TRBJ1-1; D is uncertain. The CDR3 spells CSVTRGRGTEAFF. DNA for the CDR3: TGCAGCGTTACCCGAGGCAGAGGCACTGAAGCTTTCTTT.